This is a list of T cell receptor beta chains from one sample in a study of CD8 T cells in Susac syndrome. In TCRdb, the immunoSEQ multiplex PCR reads were re-called with MiXCR into one record per CDR3 protein. The sample has more than 150,000 distinct CDR3 sequences, approximately 95% seen once. The material sequenced was CD4+ T cells from PBMCs. The receptors here all came from a human donor with Susac syndrome. Each CDR3 is given with its conserved first and last residue. A D gene is named only where the DNA matches it firmly. Part of the rows lack a size; the others show once, few, many or a class for expanded clones.

>TRBD1|TRBV11-2|TRBJ1-4|NA
CASSLGQGFEKLFF
TGTGCCAGCAGCTTAGGACAGGGTTTTGAAAAACTGTTTTTT
>TRBD1|TRBV12-3/TRBV12-4|TRBJ1-1|NA
CASRGRGDTEAFF
TGTGCCAGCAGGGGCAGGGGGGACACTGAAGCTTTCTTT
>TRBD2|TRBV11-2|TRBJ2-3|few
CASSPTSGSTDTQYF
TGTGCCAGCAGCCCAACTAGCGGGAGCACAGATACGCAGTATTTT
>NA|TRBV18|TRBJ2-7|NA
CASSTSASYEQYF
TGTGCCAGCTCAACGTCGGCGAGCTACGAGCAGTACTTC
>NA|TRBV25-1|TRBJ1-5|NA
CASSVRERNQPQHF
TGTGCCAGCAGTGTCCGGGAGAGAAATCAGCCCCAGCATTTT
>NA|TRBV7-2|TRBJ2-1|NA
CASSLTTNEQFF
TGTGCCAGCAGCTTAACTACCAATGAGCAGTTCTTC
>NA|TRBV29-1|TRBJ2-1|NA
CSAVYDLGLNEQFF
TGCAGCGCAGTGTATGACTTGGGGCTCAATGAGCAGTTCTTC
>TRBD1|TRBV27|TRBJ1-1|NA
CASGIGTGRTEAFF
TGTGCCAGCGGGATCGGGACAGGCCGAACTGAAGCTTTCTTT
>TRBD2|TRBV13|TRBJ2-2|NA
CASSLLAGTNTGELFF
TGTGCCAGCAGCTTACTAGCGGGGACGAACACCGGGGAGCTGTTTTTT
>TRBD1|TRBV6-2/TRBV6-3|TRBJ1-5|NA
CASSYPGQGRTNQPQHF
TGTGCCAGCAGTTACCCAGGACAGGGGAGGACCAATCAGCCCCAGCATTTT
>NA|TRBV6-4|TRBJ1-6|NA
CASSDPSGRTYNSPLHF
TGTGCCAGCAGTGACCCGAGCGGGCGCACCTATAATTCACCCCTCCACTTT
>NA|TRBV12-3/TRBV12-4|TRBJ2-5|NA
CASSQQPGQETQYF
TGTGCCAGCAGCCAACAACCGGGCCAAGAGACCCAGTACTTC
>NA|TRBV20-1|TRBJ1-6|NA
CSAPGQSSYNSPLHF
TGCAGTGCCCCTGGACAGAGCTCCTATAATTCACCCCTCCACTTT
>NA|TRBV15|TRBJ2-4|NA
CATSRHGGQGKNIQYF
TGTGCCACCAGCAGACACGGGGGGCAGGGGAAAAACATTCAGTACTTC
>NA|TRBV29-1|TRBJ2-1|NA
CSVDRRANEQFF
TGCAGCGTTGATCGCAGGGCAAATGAGCAGTTCTTC
>NA|TRBV20-1|TRBJ2-7|NA
CSARGLLYEQYF
TGCAGTGCTAGGGGACTCCTGTACGAGCAGTACTTC
>TRBD2|TRBV12-3/TRBV12-4|TRBJ2-7|NA
CASSFGGGSYEQYF
TGTGCCAGCAGTTTCGGCGGGGGCTCCTACGAGCAGTACTTC
>TRBD1|TRBV20-1|TRBJ2-4|once
CSARGTGSALGYF
TGCAGTGCTAGGGGGACAGGGAGTGCCCTGGGGTACTTC
>NA|TRBV5-4|TRBJ1-2|NA
CASSLKLQGAEGYTF
TGTGCCAGCAGCTTAAAACTTCAGGGCGCGGAAGGCTACACCTTC
>NA|TRBV20-1|TRBJ2-6|NA
CSARDLLDWSGANVLTF
TGCAGTGCTAGAGATCTCCTCGACTGGTCTGGGGCCAACGTCCTGACTTTC
>NA|TRBV3-1|TRBJ1-2|NA
CASSFRTDGYTF
TGTGCCAGCAGCTTCCGGACAGACGGCTACACCTTC
>NA|TRBV21-1|TRBJ2-3|NA
CASLPSSGGIDTQYF
TGTGCCAGTCTTCCCTCTAGCGGGGGTATAGATACGCAGTATTTT
>NA|TRBV7-3|TRBJ2-5|NA
CASSLTGHSETQYF
TGTGCCAGCAGCTTAACTGGACATTCGGAGACCCAGTACTTC
>NA|TRBV15|TRBJ2-3|few
CATSGGATDTQYF
TGTGCCACCAGCGGGGGGGCCACGGATACGCAGTATTTT
>TRBD1|TRBV20-1|TRBJ1-4|NA
CSARPGQGQEKLFF
TGCAGTGCTAGACCGGGACAGGGGCAGGAAAAACTGTTTTTT
>NA|TRBV27|TRBJ2-5|NA
CASSPVQETQYF
TGTGCCAGCAGCCCAGTCCAAGAGACCCAGTACTTC
>TRBD1|TRBV7-9|TRBJ1-2|once
CASSLGSGQGGRGYTF
TGTGCCAGCAGCTTAGGATCCGGACAGGGGGGAAGAGGCTACACCTTC
>NA|TRBV7-9|TRBJ2-5|once
CASSLTVLPQYF
TGTGCCAGCAGCTTGACTGTACTGCCCCAGTACTTC
>TRBD1|TRBV5-1|TRBJ2-5|NA
CASTPGQGRETQYF
TGCGCCAGCACCCCCGGACAGGGGAGGGAGACCCAGTACTTC
>TRBD2|TRBV11-1|TRBJ2-5|NA
CASSLARGYQETQYF
TGTGCCAGCAGCTTAGCGCGGGGGTACCAAGAGACCCAGTACTTC
>TRBD1|TRBV20-1|TRBJ2-6|NA
CSAAVTGIGSGANVLTF
TGCAGTGCGGCGGTGACAGGGATAGGGTCTGGGGCCAACGTCCTGACTTTC
>TRBD1|TRBV4-3|TRBJ1-5|NA
CASSQDGTEDQPQHF
TGCGCCAGCAGCCAGGACGGGACAGAGGATCAGCCCCAGCATTTT
>NA|TRBV9|TRBJ2-2|NA
CASSGQLVGELFF
TGTGCCAGCAGCGGGCAGTTGGTCGGGGAGCTGTTTTTT
>TRBD2|TRBV9|TRBJ2-1|NA
CASSVEGSGGADEQFF
TGTGCCAGCAGCGTAGAGGGTAGCGGGGGGGCCGATGAGCAGTTCTTC
>NA|TRBV29-1|TRBJ2-5|NA
CSVERLVGETQYF
TGCAGCGTTGAACGCCTGGTCGGGGAGACCCAGTACTTC
>NA|TRBV29-1|TRBJ2-1|NA
CSVARSYNEQFF
TGCAGCGTTGCCCGGTCCTACAATGAGCAGTTCTTC
>NA|TRBV9|TRBJ1-2|once
CASSRTGGYYGYTF
TGTGCCAGCAGCCGAACCGGGGGCTACTATGGCTACACCTTC
>NA|TRBV14|TRBJ2-3|NA
CASSQVSGPQDTQYF
TGTGCCAGCAGCCAAGTATCAGGACCGCAAGATACGCAGTATTTT
>TRBD2|TRBV29-1|TRBJ2-2|NA
CSAGTSVTGELFF
TGCAGCGCCGGGACTAGTGTCACCGGGGAGCTGTTTTTT